This entry lists 2 T cell receptor beta chains sequenced from one sample in a study of OX40 agonist ivuxolimab in advanced cancers. Sequencing used immunoSEQ multiplex PCR; TCRdb keeps in-frame clones, though not all of them. Seen here are approximately 60,000 clones, roughly 90% observed once, and the top ten hold over 8.5%. The source was CD4+ or CD8+ T cells sorted from blood, collected in a trial of the OX40 agonist ivuxolimab. These receptors all come from an adult with an advanced solid tumor such as melanoma, head and neck, liver or kidney cancer.

The V gene is TRBV5-1, the J gene TRBJ1-2, with D possibly matching TRBD1 (5 bases). The germline V gene has CDR1 SGHRS and CDR2 YFSETQ. The CDR3 is made up of 16 amino acids. V lost 3 bases, J lost 4 bases, and 19 bases lay in between. CDR3 amino acids: CASSSEVEGRGYGYTF. DNA of the CDR3: TGCGCCAGCAGCTCCGAGGTGGAGGGACGCGGCTATGGCTACACCTTC.

The rearrangement uses TRBV6-5 and TRBJ1-1, with 10 nucleotides matching TRBD1. The germline V gene has CDR1 MNHEY and CDR2 SVGAGI. J was trimmed by 2 bases and V by 6 bases; bases with no gene match: 3. CDR3 size: 14 residues. CDR3 nucleotide sequence: TGTGCCAGCAGAATGACAGGGGGCAACACTGAAGCTTTCTTT. This sequence encodes CASRMTGGNTEAFF.